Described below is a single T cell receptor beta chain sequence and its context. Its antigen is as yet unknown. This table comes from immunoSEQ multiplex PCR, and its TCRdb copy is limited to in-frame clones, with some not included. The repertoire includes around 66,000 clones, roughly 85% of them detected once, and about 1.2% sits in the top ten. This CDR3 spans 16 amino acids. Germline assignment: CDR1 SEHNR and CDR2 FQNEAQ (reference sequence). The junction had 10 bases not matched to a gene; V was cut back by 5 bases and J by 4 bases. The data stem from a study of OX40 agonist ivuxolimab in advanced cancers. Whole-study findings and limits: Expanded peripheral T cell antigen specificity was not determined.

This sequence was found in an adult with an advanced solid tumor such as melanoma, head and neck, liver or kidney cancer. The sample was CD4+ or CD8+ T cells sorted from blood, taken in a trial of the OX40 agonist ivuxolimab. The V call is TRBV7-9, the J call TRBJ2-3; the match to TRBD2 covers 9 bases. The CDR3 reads CASSTKVAGVADTQYF. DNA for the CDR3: TGTGCCAGCAGCACAAAGGTAGCGGGAGTTGCAGATACGCAGTATTTT. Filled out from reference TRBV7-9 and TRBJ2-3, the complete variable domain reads DTGVSQNPRHKITKRGQNVTFRCDPISEHNRLYWYRQTLGQGPEFLTYFQNEAQLEKSRLLSDRFSAERPKGSFSTLEIQRTEQGDSAMYLCASSTKVAGVADTQYFGPGTRLTVL.